A selection of T cell receptor beta chains follows, all from one sample in a study of OX40 agonist ivuxolimab in advanced cancers. Method: immunoSEQ multiplex PCR; TCRdb's copy keeps in-frame clones and lacks some. The data contain about 25,000 clones, 75% to 85% of them singletons. Sequencing was performed on CD4+ or CD8+ T cells sorted from blood, taken in a trial of the OX40 agonist ivuxolimab. The origin of the receptors is an adult with an advanced solid tumor such as melanoma, head and neck, liver or kidney cancer. The CDR3 runs from the conserved cysteine through the conserved F or W. Fields, in order: J gene, V gene, D gene, clone size, CDR3 protein, CDR3 DNA. D genes are given only for firm matches. Rows may omit the clone size; those that give it use once, few, many or a size class.

j_call: TRBJ1-4; v_call: TRBV4-1; d_call: NA; clone_size: NA; cdr3_aa: CASSQEGATNEKLFF; cdr3_nt: TGCGCCAGCAGCCAAGAGGGCGCAACTAATGAAAAACTGTTTTTT
j_call: TRBJ2-7; v_call: TRBV7-7; d_call: NA; clone_size: NA; cdr3_aa: CASSLELSYEQYF; cdr3_nt: TGTGCTAGCAGCCTCGAACTGTCCTACGAGCAGTACTTC
j_call: TRBJ2-3; v_call: TRBV6-1; d_call: TRBD2; clone_size: NA; cdr3_aa: CASSELLAGADTQYF; cdr3_nt: TGTGCCAGCAGTGAATTGCTAGCGGGAGCAGATACGCAGTATTTT
j_call: TRBJ2-3; v_call: TRBV7-8; d_call: TRBD2; clone_size: NA; cdr3_aa: CASSLALPGTSGRREDTQYF; cdr3_nt: TGTGCCAGCAGCTTAGCCCTGCCCGGGACTAGCGGGAGACGTGAAGATACGCAGTATTTT
j_call: TRBJ2-1; v_call: TRBV7-9; d_call: TRBD2; clone_size: NA; cdr3_aa: CASSSGTSGTYNEQFF; cdr3_nt: TGTGCCAGCAGCTCCGGTACTAGCGGGACCTACAATGAGCAGTTCTTC
j_call: TRBJ1-4; v_call: TRBV7-9; d_call: NA; clone_size: NA; cdr3_aa: CASSRRTATYNEKLFF; cdr3_nt: TGTGCCAGCAGTCGAAGGACAGCAACTTATAATGAAAAACTGTTTTTT
j_call: TRBJ2-3; v_call: TRBV28; d_call: NA; clone_size: NA; cdr3_aa: CASTQPPGEDTQYF; cdr3_nt: TGTGCCAGCACTCAACCGCCAGGGGAAGATACGCAGTATTTT
j_call: TRBJ2-5; v_call: TRBV28; d_call: NA; clone_size: NA; cdr3_aa: CASSLPGETQYF; cdr3_nt: TGTGCCAGCAGTTTGCCGGGGGAGACCCAGTACTTC
j_call: TRBJ2-6; v_call: TRBV9; d_call: TRBD1; clone_size: NA; cdr3_aa: CASSISRTGRSGANVLTF; cdr3_nt: TGTGCCAGCAGCATCAGCCGGACAGGGAGATCTGGGGCCAACGTCCTGACTTTC
j_call: TRBJ2-7; v_call: TRBV5-4; d_call: NA; clone_size: NA; cdr3_aa: CASSLGGQYEQYF; cdr3_nt: TGTGCCAGCAGCTTGGGTGGCCAGTACGAGCAGTACTTC
j_call: TRBJ2-7; v_call: TRBV19; d_call: TRBD1; clone_size: NA; cdr3_aa: CASSSRTGGSYEQYF; cdr3_nt: TGTGCCAGTAGTTCCCGGACAGGGGGCTCCTACGAGCAGTACTTC
j_call: TRBJ2-1; v_call: TRBV5-6; d_call: TRBD2; clone_size: NA; cdr3_aa: CASSLSASGRNEQFF; cdr3_nt: TGTGCCAGCAGCTTATCGGCTAGCGGGAGAAATGAGCAGTTCTTC
j_call: TRBJ2-5; v_call: TRBV5-1; d_call: NA; clone_size: NA; cdr3_aa: CASSLVGGIGETQYF; cdr3_nt: TGCGCCAGCAGCTTGGTCGGGGGTATCGGCGAGACCCAGTACTTC
j_call: TRBJ2-7; v_call: TRBV11-2; d_call: TRBD2; clone_size: NA; cdr3_aa: CASSAGGASGGEQYF; cdr3_nt: TGTGCCAGCAGCGCGGGGGGCGCTAGCGGGGGCGAGCAGTACTTC
j_call: TRBJ1-1; v_call: TRBV10-3; d_call: NA; clone_size: few; cdr3_aa: CAALSGNTEAFF; cdr3_nt: TGTGCCGCACTGAGTGGGAACACTGAAGCTTTCTTT
j_call: TRBJ1-1; v_call: TRBV7-9; d_call: NA; clone_size: NA; cdr3_aa: CASSSDRHVDTEAFF; cdr3_nt: TGTGCCAGCAGCTCCGATAGGCATGTGGACACTGAAGCTTTCTTT
j_call: TRBJ1-5; v_call: TRBV5-1; d_call: NA; clone_size: NA; cdr3_aa: CASSLGTGGYSNQPQHF; cdr3_nt: TGCGCCAGCAGCTTGGGTACGGGAGGATATAGCAATCAGCCCCAGCATTTT
j_call: TRBJ2-2; v_call: TRBV19; d_call: TRBD2; clone_size: NA; cdr3_aa: CASSILADHTGELFF; cdr3_nt: TGTGCCAGTAGTATCCTAGCGGACCACACCGGGGAGCTGTTTTTT
j_call: TRBJ2-1; v_call: TRBV7-3; d_call: NA; clone_size: NA; cdr3_aa: CASSHLGSESYNEQFF; cdr3_nt: TGTGCCAGCAGTCACCTCGGCAGCGAGAGCTACAATGAGCAGTTCTTC
j_call: TRBJ2-7; v_call: TRBV4-2; d_call: NA; clone_size: NA; cdr3_aa: CASSQDRDEQYF; cdr3_nt: TGTGCCAGCAGCCAAGATCGGGACGAGCAGTACTTC
j_call: TRBJ2-2; v_call: TRBV28; d_call: NA; clone_size: many; cdr3_aa: CASSVTENTGELFF; cdr3_nt: TGTGCCAGCAGTGTAACAGAAAACACCGGGGAGCTGTTTTTT
j_call: TRBJ2-1; v_call: TRBV7-6; d_call: TRBD2; clone_size: NA; cdr3_aa: CASSLDSGGASEQFF; cdr3_nt: TGTGCCAGCAGCTTAGACAGCGGGGGGGCCAGTGAGCAGTTCTTC
j_call: TRBJ1-5; v_call: TRBV4-1; d_call: NA; clone_size: NA; cdr3_aa: CASSQATAEFQPQHF; cdr3_nt: TGCGCCAGCAGCCAAGCCACGGCGGAATTTCAGCCCCAGCATTTT
j_call: TRBJ2-3; v_call: TRBV7-9; d_call: NA; clone_size: NA; cdr3_aa: CASSLPGGTDTQYF; cdr3_nt: TGTGCCAGCAGCTTACCCGGAGGTACAGATACGCAGTATTTT
j_call: TRBJ1-1; v_call: TRBV7-9; d_call: NA; clone_size: NA; cdr3_aa: CASSRSMNTEAFF; cdr3_nt: TGTGCCAGCAGTAGGTCCATGAACACTGAAGCTTTCTTT
j_call: TRBJ2-2; v_call: TRBV9; d_call: TRBD1; clone_size: NA; cdr3_aa: CASSTSGTAGELFF; cdr3_nt: TGTGCCAGCAGCACCTCCGGGACAGCCGGGGAGCTGTTTTTT
j_call: TRBJ1-2; v_call: TRBV11-2; d_call: NA; clone_size: few; cdr3_aa: CASSLSVSYGYTF; cdr3_nt: TGTGCCAGCAGCTTGTCAGTGAGCTATGGCTACACCTTC
j_call: TRBJ2-3; v_call: TRBV5-6; d_call: TRBD1; clone_size: NA; cdr3_aa: CASRPGTASTDTQYF; cdr3_nt: TGTGCCAGCAGACCCGGGACAGCGAGCACAGATACGCAGTATTTT
j_call: TRBJ1-2; v_call: TRBV7-3; d_call: NA; clone_size: medium-sized; cdr3_aa: CASSLGGLNGYTF; cdr3_nt: TGTGCCAGCAGCCTGGGGGGGCTAAACGGCTACACCTTC
j_call: TRBJ2-5; v_call: TRBV28; d_call: NA; clone_size: NA; cdr3_aa: CASSLGFVRGETQYF; cdr3_nt: TGTGCCAGCAGTTTAGGGTTCGTGCGGGGAGAGACCCAGTACTTC
j_call: TRBJ1-6; v_call: TRBV15; d_call: NA; clone_size: once; cdr3_aa: CATSRDYSPLHF; cdr3_nt: TGTGCCACCAGCAGAGATTATTCACCCCTCCACTTT
j_call: TRBJ2-1; v_call: TRBV19; d_call: NA; clone_size: NA; cdr3_aa: CASRPTSYNEQFF; cdr3_nt: TGTGCCAGTAGGCCGACTAGCTACAATGAGCAGTTCTTC
j_call: TRBJ2-1; v_call: TRBV23-1; d_call: NA; clone_size: NA; cdr3_aa: CASSQRPRRIRGNNEQFF; cdr3_nt: TGCGCCAGCAGTCAGAGGCCTCGTAGAATCCGGGGGAACAATGAGCAGTTCTTC
j_call: TRBJ2-1; v_call: TRBV5-6; d_call: TRBD2; clone_size: NA; cdr3_aa: CASSLGLAGANNEQFF; cdr3_nt: TGTGCCAGCAGCTTGGGACTAGCGGGAGCGAACAATGAGCAGTTCTTC
j_call: TRBJ1-5; v_call: TRBV18; d_call: TRBD1; clone_size: NA; cdr3_aa: CASSQTGGVQPQHF; cdr3_nt: TGTGCCAGCTCCCAGACAGGGGGTGTCCAGCCCCAGCATTTT
j_call: TRBJ2-7; v_call: TRBV13; d_call: TRBD1; clone_size: NA; cdr3_aa: CASSSHWTGPSYEQYF; cdr3_nt: TGTGCCAGCAGCTCCCACTGGACAGGGCCCTCCTACGAGCAGTACTTC
j_call: TRBJ2-3; v_call: TRBV19; d_call: NA; clone_size: NA; cdr3_aa: CASSILTLVGTDTQYF; cdr3_nt: TGTGCCAGTAGTATCCTGACACTCGTCGGCACAGATACGCAGTATTTT
j_call: TRBJ2-4; v_call: TRBV7-6; d_call: TRBD2; clone_size: NA; cdr3_aa: CASSLLAGGLDIQYF; cdr3_nt: TGTGCCAGCAGCCTTCTCGCGGGGGGGCTGGACATTCAGTACTTC
j_call: TRBJ2-7; v_call: TRBV7-6; d_call: TRBD1; clone_size: NA; cdr3_aa: CASSSERDRGRAQYF; cdr3_nt: TGTGCCAGCAGCTCCGAGCGGGACAGGGGACGAGCACAGTACTTC
j_call: TRBJ2-7; v_call: TRBV4-2; d_call: TRBD1; clone_size: NA; cdr3_aa: CASSPQGQGYEQYF; cdr3_nt: TGTGCCAGCAGCCCGCAGGGACAGGGTTACGAGCAGTACTTC
j_call: TRBJ2-2; v_call: TRBV7-9; d_call: NA; clone_size: NA; cdr3_aa: CASSYVQGAGELFF; cdr3_nt: TGTGCCAGCAGCTACGTACAGGGAGCCGGGGAGCTGTTTTTT
j_call: TRBJ1-4; v_call: TRBV6-5; d_call: NA; clone_size: NA; cdr3_aa: CASSYSPGSIDMFF; cdr3_nt: TGTGCCAGCAGTTACTCTCCGGGATCCATAGATATGTTTTTT
j_call: TRBJ1-1; v_call: TRBV5-1; d_call: NA; clone_size: once; cdr3_aa: CASSLWGDTEAFF; cdr3_nt: TGCGCCAGCAGCCTTTGGGGGGACACTGAAGCTTTCTTT
j_call: TRBJ2-5; v_call: TRBV5-1; d_call: TRBD1; clone_size: NA; cdr3_aa: CASSFQGAPETQYF; cdr3_nt: TGCGCCAGCAGCTTCCAGGGGGCGCCGGAGACCCAGTACTTC
j_call: TRBJ1-1; v_call: TRBV15; d_call: NA; clone_size: NA; cdr3_aa: CATSRASLNTEAFF; cdr3_nt: TGTGCCACCAGCAGAGCCAGCTTGAACACTGAAGCTTTCTTT
j_call: TRBJ2-2; v_call: TRBV29-1; d_call: NA; clone_size: NA; cdr3_aa: CSVRAVDQGESGELFF; cdr3_nt: TGCAGCGTGAGGGCCGTCGATCAAGGGGAGTCCGGGGAGCTGTTTTTT
j_call: TRBJ2-7; v_call: TRBV7-8; d_call: NA; clone_size: once; cdr3_aa: CASSSELIIRSAYEQYF; cdr3_nt: TGTGCCAGCAGCTCCGAGTTAATCATACGGTCCGCCTACGAGCAGTACTTC
j_call: TRBJ2-1; v_call: TRBV27; d_call: NA; clone_size: NA; cdr3_aa: CASSLGFTFSYNEQFF; cdr3_nt: TGTGCCAGCAGTTTAGGGTTTACCTTCTCCTACAATGAGCAGTTCTTC
j_call: TRBJ1-4; v_call: TRBV5-1; d_call: TRBD1; clone_size: few; cdr3_aa: CASSSTGGYEKLFF; cdr3_nt: TGCGCCAGCAGCTCCACAGGGGGATATGAAAAACTGTTTTTT
j_call: TRBJ2-1; v_call: TRBV5-6; d_call: NA; clone_size: once; cdr3_aa: CASTMLGEYNEQFF; cdr3_nt: TGTGCCAGCACCATGTTGGGGGAATACAATGAGCAGTTCTTC
j_call: TRBJ2-5; v_call: TRBV11-3; d_call: NA; clone_size: NA; cdr3_aa: CASSSRAGIEQETQYF; cdr3_nt: TGTGCCAGCAGTTCTAGGGCGGGAATAGAACAAGAGACCCAGTACTTC